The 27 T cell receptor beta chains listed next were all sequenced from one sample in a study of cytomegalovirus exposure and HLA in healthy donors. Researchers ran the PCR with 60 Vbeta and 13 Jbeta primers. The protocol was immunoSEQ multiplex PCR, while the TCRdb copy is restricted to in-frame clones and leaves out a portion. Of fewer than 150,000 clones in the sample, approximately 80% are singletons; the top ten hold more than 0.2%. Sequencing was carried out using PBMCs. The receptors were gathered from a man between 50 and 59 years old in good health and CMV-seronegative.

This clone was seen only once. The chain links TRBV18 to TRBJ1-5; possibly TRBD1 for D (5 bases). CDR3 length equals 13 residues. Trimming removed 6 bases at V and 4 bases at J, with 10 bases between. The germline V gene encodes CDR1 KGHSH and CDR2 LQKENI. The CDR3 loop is CASSLDRNQPQHF. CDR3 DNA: TGTGCCAGCTCCCTCGACAGAAATCAGCCCCAGCATTTT.

The CDR3 DNA is TGCGCCAGCCACTTTATGGGGCGGGGGAGCACAGATACGCAGTATTTT. This codes for CASHFMGRGSTDTQYF. The chain has TRBV5-1 and TRBJ2-3, with TRBD2 matching over 7 bases. This CDR3 region has 16 residues. Per germline, CDR1 SGHRS and CDR2 YFSETQ. Trimming at V came to 7 bases and at J to 0 bases, leaving 11 bases not matched to a gene.

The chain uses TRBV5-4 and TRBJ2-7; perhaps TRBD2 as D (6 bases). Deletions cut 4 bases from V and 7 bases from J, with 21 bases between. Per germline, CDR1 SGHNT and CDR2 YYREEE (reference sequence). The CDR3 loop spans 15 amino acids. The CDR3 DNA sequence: TGTGCCAGCAGCCCGGCGGGCAGGACTACTGGTGAGCAGTACTTC. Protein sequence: CASSPAGRTTGEQYF.

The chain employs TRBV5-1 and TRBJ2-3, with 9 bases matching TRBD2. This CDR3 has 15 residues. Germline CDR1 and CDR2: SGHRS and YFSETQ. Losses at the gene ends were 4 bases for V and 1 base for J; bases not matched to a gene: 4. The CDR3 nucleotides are TGCGCCAGCAGCCTGCGGACTAGCGGCACAGATACGCAGTATTTT. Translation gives CASSLRTSGTDTQYF. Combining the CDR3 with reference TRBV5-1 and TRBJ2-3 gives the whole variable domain KAGVTQTPRYLIKTRGQQVTLSCSPISGHRSVSWYQQTPGQGLQFLFEYFSETQRNKGNFPGRFSGRQFSNSRSEMNVSTLELGDSALYLCASSLRTSGTDTQYFGPGTRLTVL.

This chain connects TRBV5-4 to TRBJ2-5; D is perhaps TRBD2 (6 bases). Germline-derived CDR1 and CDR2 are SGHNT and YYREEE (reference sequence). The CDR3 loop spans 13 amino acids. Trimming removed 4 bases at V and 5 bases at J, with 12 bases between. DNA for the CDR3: TGTGCCAGCAGCCATGAGGGACTGGAGACCCAGTACTTC. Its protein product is CASSHEGLETQYF.

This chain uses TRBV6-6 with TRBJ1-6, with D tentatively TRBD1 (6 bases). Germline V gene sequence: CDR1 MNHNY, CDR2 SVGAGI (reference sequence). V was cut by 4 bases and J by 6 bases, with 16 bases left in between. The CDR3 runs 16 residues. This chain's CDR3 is CASSSGRTDSNSPLHF. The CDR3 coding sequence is TGTGCCAGCAGTTCAGGACGGACAGACTCTAATTCACCCCTCCACTTT.

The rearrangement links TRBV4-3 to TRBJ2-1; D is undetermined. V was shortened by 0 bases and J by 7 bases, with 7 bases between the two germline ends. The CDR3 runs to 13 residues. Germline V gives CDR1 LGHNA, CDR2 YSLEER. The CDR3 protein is CASSQDARNEQFF. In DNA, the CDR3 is TGCGCCAGCAGCCAAGACGCGAGGAATGAGCAGTTCTTC.

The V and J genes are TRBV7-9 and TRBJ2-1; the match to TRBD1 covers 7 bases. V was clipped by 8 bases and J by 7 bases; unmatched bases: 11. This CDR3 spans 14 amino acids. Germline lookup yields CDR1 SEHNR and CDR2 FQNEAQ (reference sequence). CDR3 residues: CASEQGRFENEQFF. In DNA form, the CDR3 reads TGTGCCAGCGAACAGGGGCGGTTCGAGAATGAGCAGTTCTTC. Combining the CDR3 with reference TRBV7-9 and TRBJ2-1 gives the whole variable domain DTGVSQNPRHKITKRGQNVTFRCDPISEHNRLYWYRQTLGQGPEFLTYFQNEAQLEKSRLLSDRFSAERPKGSFSTLEIQRTEQGDSAMYLCASEQGRFENEQFFGPGTRLTVL.

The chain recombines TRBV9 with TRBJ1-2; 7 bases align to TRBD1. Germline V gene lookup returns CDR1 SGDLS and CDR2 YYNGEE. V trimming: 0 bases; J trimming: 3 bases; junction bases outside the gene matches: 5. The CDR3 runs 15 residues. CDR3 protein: CASSVVAGGDYGYTF. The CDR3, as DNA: TGTGCCAGCAGCGTAGTGGCAGGGGGAGACTATGGCTACACCTTC.

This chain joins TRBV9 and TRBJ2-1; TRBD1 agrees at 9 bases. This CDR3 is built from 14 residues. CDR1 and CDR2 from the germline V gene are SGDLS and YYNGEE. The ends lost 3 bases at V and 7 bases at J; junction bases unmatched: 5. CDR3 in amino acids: CASSAWDRANEQFF. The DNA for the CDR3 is TGTGCCAGCAGCGCTTGGGACAGGGCAAATGAGCAGTTCTTC.

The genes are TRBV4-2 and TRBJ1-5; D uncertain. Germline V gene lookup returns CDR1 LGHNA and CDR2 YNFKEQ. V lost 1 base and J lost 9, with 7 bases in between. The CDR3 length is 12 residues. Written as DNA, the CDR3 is TGTGCCAGCAGCCAAGGATCCGGGCCCCAGCATTTT. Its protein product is CASSQGSGPQHF.

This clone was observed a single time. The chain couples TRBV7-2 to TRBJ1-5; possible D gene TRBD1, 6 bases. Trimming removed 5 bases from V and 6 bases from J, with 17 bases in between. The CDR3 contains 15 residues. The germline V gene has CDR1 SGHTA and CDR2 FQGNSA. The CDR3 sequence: CASSPTRGAIQPQHF. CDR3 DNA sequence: TGTGCCAGCAGCCCGACTCGGGGGGCGATTCAGCCCCAGCATTTT.

The CDR3 nucleotides read TGTGCCAGCAGCTTGGCGGGGCGGGGTGAAAAACTGTTTTTT. Protein sequence: CASSLAGRGEKLFF. This chain joins TRBV5-4 and TRBJ1-4; D perhaps matches TRBD1 (5 bases). The V end was cut by 0 bases, the J end by 7 bases, with 10 bases between. Germline CDR1 SGHNT, CDR2 YYREEE (reference sequence). The CDR3 is 14 residues long.

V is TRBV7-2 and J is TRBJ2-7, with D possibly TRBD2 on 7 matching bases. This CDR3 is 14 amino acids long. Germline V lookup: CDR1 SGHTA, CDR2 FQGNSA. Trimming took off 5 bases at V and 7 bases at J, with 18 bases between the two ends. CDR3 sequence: CASSVGGLGGEQYF. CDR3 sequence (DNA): TGTGCCAGCAGCGTGGGGGGGCTGGGGGGTGAGCAGTACTTC. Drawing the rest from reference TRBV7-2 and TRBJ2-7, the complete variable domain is GAGVSQSPSNKVTEKGKDVELRCDPISGHTALYWYRQSLGQGLEFLIYFQGNSAPDKSGLPSDRFSAERTGGSVSTLTIQRTQQEDSAVYLCASSVGGLGGEQYFGPGTRLTVT.

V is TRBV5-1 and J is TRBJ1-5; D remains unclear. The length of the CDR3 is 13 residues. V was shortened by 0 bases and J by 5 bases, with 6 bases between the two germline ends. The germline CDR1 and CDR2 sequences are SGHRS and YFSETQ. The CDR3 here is CASSLASDQPQHF. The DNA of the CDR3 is TGCGCCAGCAGCTTGGCCAGTGATCAGCCCCAGCATTTT.

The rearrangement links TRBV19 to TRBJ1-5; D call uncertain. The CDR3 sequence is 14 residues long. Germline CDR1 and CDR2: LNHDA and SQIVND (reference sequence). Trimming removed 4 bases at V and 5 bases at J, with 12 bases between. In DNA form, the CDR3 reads TGTGCCAGTAGTACGGCGGGGTCTCATCAGCCCCAGCATTTT. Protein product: CASSTAGSHQPQHF.

The CDR3 reads CASSIQGSNEKLFF. DNA of the CDR3: TGTGCCAGCAGTATCCAGGGCTCTAATGAAAAACTGTTTTTT. The V gene is TRBV28, the J gene TRBJ1-4, with D perhaps matching TRBD1 (5 bases). Germline assignment: CDR1 MDHEN and CDR2 SYDVKM. V shed 5 bases and J shed 3 bases, with 10 bases lying between them. The CDR3 has 14 amino acids.

CDR3: CASSLLVSSGLNSEAFF. In nucleotides, the CDR3 is TGTGCCAGCAGCTTATTGGTATCGTCAGGCCTAAACTCTGAAGCTTTCTTT. This chain joins TRBV7-8 and TRBJ1-1, with unresolved D. This CDR3 region has 17 residues. CDR1 SGHVS and CDR2 FQNEAQ come from the germline V gene. Trimming removed 2 bases at V and 6 bases at J, with 22 bases between. The whole variable domain, filled in from reference TRBV7-8 and TRBJ1-1, reads GAGVSQSPRYKVAKRGQDVALRCDPISGHVSLFWYQQALGQGPEFLTYFQNEAQLDKSGLPSDRFFAERPEGSVSTLKIQRTQQEDSAVYLCASSLLVSSGLNSEAFFGQGTRLTVV.

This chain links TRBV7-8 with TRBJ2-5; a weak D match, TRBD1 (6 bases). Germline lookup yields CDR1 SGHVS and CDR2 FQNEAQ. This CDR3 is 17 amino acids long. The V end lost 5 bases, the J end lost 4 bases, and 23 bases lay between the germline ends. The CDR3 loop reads CASSRFSVARGGETQYF. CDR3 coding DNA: TGTGCCAGCAGCCGATTTTCTGTGGCGCGAGGGGGAGAGACCCAGTACTTC.

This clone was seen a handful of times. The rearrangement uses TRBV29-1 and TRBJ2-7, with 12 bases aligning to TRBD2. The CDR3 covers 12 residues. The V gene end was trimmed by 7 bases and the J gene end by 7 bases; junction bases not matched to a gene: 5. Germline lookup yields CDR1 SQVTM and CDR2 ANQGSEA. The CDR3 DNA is TGCAGCGCTCGGACTAGCGGGGCTGAGCAGTACTTC. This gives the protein CSARTSGAEQYF.

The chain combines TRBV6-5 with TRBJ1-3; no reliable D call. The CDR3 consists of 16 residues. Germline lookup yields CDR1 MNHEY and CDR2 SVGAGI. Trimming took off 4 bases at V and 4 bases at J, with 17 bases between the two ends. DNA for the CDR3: TGTGCCAGCAGTTCCGTGGGAGTAGGGAACGGAAACACCATATATTTT. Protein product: CASSSVGVGNGNTIYF.

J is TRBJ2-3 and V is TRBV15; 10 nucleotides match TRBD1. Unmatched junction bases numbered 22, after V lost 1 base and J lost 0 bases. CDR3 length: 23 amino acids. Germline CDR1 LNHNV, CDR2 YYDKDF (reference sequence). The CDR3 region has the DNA TGTGCCACCAGCAGAGCACTACACCCCGGGACAGGGGTAACTAGCGAGAGCACAGATACGCAGTATTTT. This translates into CATSRALHPGTGVTSESTDTQYF.

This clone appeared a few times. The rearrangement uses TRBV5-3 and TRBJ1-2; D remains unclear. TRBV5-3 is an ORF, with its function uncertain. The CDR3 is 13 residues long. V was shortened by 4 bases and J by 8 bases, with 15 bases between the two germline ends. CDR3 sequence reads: CARSPLVARGYTF. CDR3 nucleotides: TGTGCCAGAAGCCCCCTTGTTGCGCGAGGCTACACCTTC.

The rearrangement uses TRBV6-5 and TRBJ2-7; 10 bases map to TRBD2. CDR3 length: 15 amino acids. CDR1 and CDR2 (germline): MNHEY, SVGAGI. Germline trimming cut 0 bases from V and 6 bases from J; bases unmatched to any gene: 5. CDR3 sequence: CASSYSLAGVGEQYF. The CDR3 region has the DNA TGTGCCAGCAGTTACTCCCTAGCGGGGGTTGGCGAGCAGTACTTC.

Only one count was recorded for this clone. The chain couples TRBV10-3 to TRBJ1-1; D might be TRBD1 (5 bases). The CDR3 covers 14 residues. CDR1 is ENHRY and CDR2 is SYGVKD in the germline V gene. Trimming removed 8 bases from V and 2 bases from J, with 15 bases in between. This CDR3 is CAIREETANTEAFF. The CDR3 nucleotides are TGTGCCATCCGGGAGGAGACAGCCAACACTGAAGCTTTCTTT.

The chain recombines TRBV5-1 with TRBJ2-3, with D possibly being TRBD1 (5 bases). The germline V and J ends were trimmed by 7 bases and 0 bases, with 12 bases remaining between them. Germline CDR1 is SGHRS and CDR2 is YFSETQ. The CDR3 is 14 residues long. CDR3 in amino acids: CASGAGSSTDTQYF. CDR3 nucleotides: TGCGCCAGCGGGGCAGGTTCGAGCACAGATACGCAGTATTTT.

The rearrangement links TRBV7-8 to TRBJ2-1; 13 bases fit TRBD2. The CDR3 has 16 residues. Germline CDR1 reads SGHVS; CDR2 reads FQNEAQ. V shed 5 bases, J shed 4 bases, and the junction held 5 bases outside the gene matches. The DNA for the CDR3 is TGTGCCAGCAGCCCGGGGACTAGCGGGATATACAATGAGCAGTTCTTC. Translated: CASSPGTSGIYNEQFF. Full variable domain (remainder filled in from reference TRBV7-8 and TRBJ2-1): GAGVSQSPRYKVAKRGQDVALRCDPISGHVSLFWYQQALGQGPEFLTYFQNEAQLDKSGLPSDRFFAERPEGSVSTLKIQRTQQEDSAVYLCASSPGTSGIYNEQFFGPGTRLTVL.